This TCR beta chain was documented in a study of blood T cell repertoires in COVID-19. About the research overall: The cDNA or gDNA used as material had been derived from T cells, B-cell-depleted T cells, or PBMCs.

The cohort comprised adults aged about 18 to 89 years residing in about two dozen US areas. Sequencing used immunoSEQ multiplex PCR; TCRdb keeps in-frame clones, though not all of them. This table has 320,000 or so clones, roughly 87% appearing once. Trimming cost V 7 bases and J 2 bases; bases outside gene matches: 7. The germline V gene encodes CDR1 SNHLY and CDR2 FYNNEI. The CDR3 length is 15 residues. The TCR was taken from a woman aged 30 to 39 who had recovered from COVID-19. Input material: PBMCs or T cells enriched from blood (not recorded which). V is TRBV2 and J is TRBJ2-1; 8 bases agree with TRBD2. The chain's CDR3 is CASTLGGGPYNEQFF. In DNA, the CDR3 is TGTGCCAGCACCCTCGGGGGGGGGCCCTACAATGAGCAGTTCTTC.